This T cell receptor beta chain was recovered during a study of T cell responses to AZD1222 COVID-19 vaccine. Whole-study findings and limits: Baseline seropositivity occurred in only a handful of AZD1222 recipients. Unmutated variant regions reportedly attract nearly half of all spike-specific TCRs. Spike regions recognized by vaccine-associated CD4 TCRs spanned the protein, led by 160-218 and 743-854.

V lost 5 bases and J lost 3; bases outside the gene matches: 3. The CDR3 extends over 14 amino acids. Germline V gene sequence: CDR1 SNHLY, CDR2 FYNNEI. This table comes from immunoSEQ multiplex PCR, and its TCRdb copy is limited to in-frame clones, with some not included. Altogether around 200,000 clones are present, around 90% being singletons, with the ten largest covering roughly 25%. Note on this clone: The antigen is undetermined.

Second doses at about 4 or about 12 weeks were pooled. The chain uses TRBV2 and TRBJ2-7, with 11 nucleotides matching TRBD1. The receptor was derived from an adult who received the AZD1222 COVID-19 vaccine. The material was peripheral blood, obtained 28 days after the second AZD1222 dose. CDR3 DNA: TGTGCCAGCAGTACCGGGACAGGGGGCTACGAGCAGTACTTC. Its protein product is CASSTGTGGYEQYF.